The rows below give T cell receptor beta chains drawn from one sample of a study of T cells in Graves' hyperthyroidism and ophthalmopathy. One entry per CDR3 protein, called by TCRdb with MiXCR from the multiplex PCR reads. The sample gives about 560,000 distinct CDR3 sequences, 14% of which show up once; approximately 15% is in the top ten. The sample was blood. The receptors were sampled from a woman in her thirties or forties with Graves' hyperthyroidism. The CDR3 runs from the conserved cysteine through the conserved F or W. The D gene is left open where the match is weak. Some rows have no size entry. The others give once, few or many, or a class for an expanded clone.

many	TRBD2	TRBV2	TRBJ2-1	TGTGCCAGCAGTGAAGCAAGCCCCGGGACTAGCGGGAGGAGGAACAATGAGCAGTTCTTC	CASSEASPGTSGRRNNEQFF
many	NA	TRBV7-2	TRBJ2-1	TGTGCCAGCAGCTTCGGGACCACCCAAGGCTCCTACAATGAGCAGTTCTTC	CASSFGTTQGSYNEQFF
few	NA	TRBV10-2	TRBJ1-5	TGCGCCAGCAGTGATTCAGGGGCAAATCAGCCCCAGCATTTT	CASSDSGANQPQHF
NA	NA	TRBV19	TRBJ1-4	TGTGCCACGTCAGAAGGCTTTAGGGAAAAACTGTTTTTT	CATSEGFREKLFF
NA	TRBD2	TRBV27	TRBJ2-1	TGTGCCAGCAGTCCCCGGACTAGCGGGAGTTCCCGGAATGAGCAGTTCTTC	CASSPRTSGSSRNEQFF
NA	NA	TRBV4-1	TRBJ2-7	TGCGCCAGCAGCCAAGAAACCGCCCGGGTAGCAGCCTACGAGCAGTACTTC	CASSQETARVAAYEQYF
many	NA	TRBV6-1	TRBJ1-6	TGTGCCAGCAATCCGGGACATGGAAATTCACCCCTCCACTTT	CASNPGHGNSPLHF
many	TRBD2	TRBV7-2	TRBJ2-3	TGTGCCAGCAGCCTCCAAGGGACTAGCGGCACAGATACGCAGTATTTT	CASSLQGTSGTDTQYF
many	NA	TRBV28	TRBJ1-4	TGTGCCAGCACCGGGACCTGGGGTGAAAAACTGTTTTTT	CASTGTWGEKLFF
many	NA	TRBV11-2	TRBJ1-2	TGTGCCAGCAGCTTCCTCGGGGGAAGCTATGGCTACACCTTC	CASSFLGGSYGYTF
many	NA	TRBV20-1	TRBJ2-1	TGCAGTGCTAGAGAAGCGGGTGGGGCCTACAATGAGCAGTTCTTC	CSAREAGGAYNEQFF
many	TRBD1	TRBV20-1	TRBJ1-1	TGCAGTGCTGCACGGGACAGCCTTTTCCTGAACACTGAAGCTTTCTTT	CSAARDSLFLNTEAFF
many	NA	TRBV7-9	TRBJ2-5	TGTGCCAGCAGCTCAGACAGAAATCTCCAAGAGACCCAGTACTTC	CASSSDRNLQETQYF
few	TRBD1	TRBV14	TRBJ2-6	TGTGCCAGCAGCCAGACAGGGGGCGAACTTTTTCCTGGGGCCAACGTCCTGACTTTC	CASSQTGGELFPGANVLTF
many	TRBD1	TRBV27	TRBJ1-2	TGTGCCAGCAGTTTATCTCCGGGACAGGGGGTTAGCAACTATGGCTACACCTTC	CASSLSPGQGVSNYGYTF
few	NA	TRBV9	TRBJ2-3	TGTGCCAGCAGCGCCTCCCGGCTCAGGGACACAGATACGCAGTATTTT	CASSASRLRDTDTQYF
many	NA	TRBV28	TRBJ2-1	TGTGCCAGCAGTTTTGTGGGCAATGAGCAGTTCTTC	CASSFVGNEQFF
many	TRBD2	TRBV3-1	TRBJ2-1	TGTGCCAGCAGCGTCCGACTAGCGGGAGGTTACAATGAGCAGTTCTTC	CASSVRLAGGYNEQFF
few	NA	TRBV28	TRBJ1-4	TGTGCCAGCAGCCGGGGGGGTACTAATGAAAAACTGTTTTTT	CASSRGGTNEKLFF
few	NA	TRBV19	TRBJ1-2	TGTGCCAGTAGTTCCACCTCCGGGACCAACCTATATGGCTACACCTTC	CASSSTSGTNLYGYTF
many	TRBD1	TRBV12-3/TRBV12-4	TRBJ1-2	TGTGCCAGCAGCGTGACAGGGGGCGGGAACTATGGCTACACCTTC	CASSVTGGGNYGYTF
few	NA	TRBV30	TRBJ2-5	TGTGCCTGGAGTACACGCCGTACGGGGGGCGCGGAAGAGACCCAGTACTTC	CAWSTRRTGGAEETQYF
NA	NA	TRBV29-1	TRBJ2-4	TGCAGCGTTGATGGGGGAAGTCTAGCCAAAAACATTCAGTACTTC	CSVDGGSLAKNIQYF
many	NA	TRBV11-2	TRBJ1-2	TGTGCCAGCAGCCAGCTTCAATTTTTTGGCTACACCTTC	CASSQLQFFGYTF
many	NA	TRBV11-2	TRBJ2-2	TGTGCCAGCAGCTCGGACCGGGGGAGCGTGAACACCGGGGAGCTGTTTTTT	CASSSDRGSVNTGELFF
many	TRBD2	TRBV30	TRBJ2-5	TGTGCCTGGCGGGGACTAGCGGGAGTTCAAGAGACCCAGTACTTC	CAWRGLAGVQETQYF
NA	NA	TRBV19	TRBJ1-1	TGTGCCAGTACTACCGGGTGGGGCACTGAAGCTTTCTTT	CASTTGWGTEAFF
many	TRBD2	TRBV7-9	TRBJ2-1	TGTGCCAGCAGCTTAGGGGGACTAGCTTACAATGAGCAGTTCTTC	CASSLGGLAYNEQFF
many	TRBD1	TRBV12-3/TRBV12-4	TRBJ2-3	TGTGCCAGCACTCTTAGCAGGGACAGCGGAACAGATACGCAGTATTTT	CASTLSRDSGTDTQYF
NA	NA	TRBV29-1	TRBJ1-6	TGCAGCGCCCGGACAGCCGTTAATTCACCCCTCCACTTT	CSARTAVNSPLHF
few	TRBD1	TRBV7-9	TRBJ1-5	TGTGCCAGCAACCCAAAAGGACAGGGGGTATTCGGCAATCAGCCCCAGCATTTT	CASNPKGQGVFGNQPQHF